The subject of this entry is one TCR beta chain. The record originates from a study of blood T cell repertoires in COVID-19. Study summary: PBMCs, B-cell-depleted T cells, or T cells provided the cDNA or gDNA that made up the material.

Methods used by the authors: Amplifying reference gene primers gave estimates of nucleated cell counts. Here immunoSEQ multiplex PCR was the method, and the copy in TCRdb shows in-frame clones only, minus some. That table is the source of V, J and clone size, and D and trimming were worked out from the DNA. The sample carries about 320,000 clones, approximately 88% recorded once. V dropped 7 bases and J dropped 1 base, with 14 bases sitting between them. The CDR3 has 15 amino acids. Germline-derived CDR1 and CDR2 are LNHDA and SQIVND (reference sequence). The sample consisted of peripheral blood. This chain links TRBV19 with TRBJ2-1, with a weak D call TRBD2 (6 bases). This sequence was found in a woman aged 25 to 39 with COVID-19, enrolled during active disease. CDR3 sequence (DNA): TGTGCCAGTACCCTTTTCGGGGGATCCTACAATGAGCAGTTCTTC. Translating gives CASTLFGGSYNEQFF.